This TCR beta chain originates from a study of cytomegalovirus exposure and HLA in healthy donors (dated by TCRdb to the late 2010s). Regarding the complete study: An earlier analysis of roughly 630 of the donors reported 250 to 350 Gb of sequence data and roughly 110 million unique TCR beta sequences from roughly 200 million T cells. Approximately 300 gigabases of sequencing data and 78 million or so unique TCR sequences were included in an early release covering roughly 700 HLA-typed donors. Among the roughly 410 genotyped donors, around 81% belonged to the genetic ancestry cluster associated with self-reported Caucasian donors. The study aimed to test whether signatures of past pathogen exposure could be identified by cataloging public T cell receptors. The T cell repertoires of 550 to 850 subjects were profiled by immunosequencing and related to cytomegalovirus serostatus. In addition to the first cohort of roughly 700 subjects, a separate validation cohort of 120 different subjects was used. The study combined high-throughput TCR immunosequencing, statistical association of individual TCRs with disease status, and machine learning to predict cytomegalovirus infection status. To study patterns of TCR occurrence, a later analysis re-analyzed previously published TCR beta repertoires from 666 donors and added high-resolution HLA genotyping. Rather than using new phenotypic data, the later analysis identified candidate immune exposures from TCR beta sequences and from how often those sequences occurred across donors. In an earlier analysis of 587 of the donors, high-throughput TCR beta sequencing was used to judge whether each TCR beta V gene segment behaved as functional or pseudogenic. Alongside the repertoire data, information on donor age, sex, ethnicity and CMV serostatus was compiled. Genome-wide SNP genotypes for about 60% of the 666 donors were used in a later genetic analysis, which treated that subset as a discovery cohort. Every discovery cohort repertoire had been produced on one sequencing platform. Class I and class II HLA loci were covered by the typing at four-digit resolution. The number of donors typed differed by locus, with about 629-640 for A, B, C, DRB1 and DQB1, roughly 520 for DQA1, 600 to 610 for DPA1, and over 400 for DPB1. Because of strong linkage in the cohort, roughly five DR-DQ haplotypes were treated as single units for association and clustering. Across 300 to 400 genotyped donors of the cohort, an average of about 200,000 unique TCR beta nucleotide sequences per donor were sequenced, and approximately 17% of those sequences were non-productive.

The cohort consisted of 670 or so healthy bone marrow donors. Cohort members were all nominally healthy when sampled, although unrecorded immune exposures were likely present. The donor was CMV seropositive and belonged to the group of a few hundred seropositive cohort members. Every donor gave a peripheral blood sample, and the peripheral blood mononuclear cells from that sample were used for TCR beta sequencing. Genomic DNA extraction from the blood cell samples was performed with the Qiagen DNeasy Blood Extraction Kit. Library preparation used the immunoSEQ multiplex PCR assay. The multiplex PCR relied on a mix of 60 forward primers for TCR Vbeta segments and 13 reverse primers for TCR Jbeta segments. Amplification of the CDR3 region of rearranged TCR beta genes was performed with a multiplex PCR assay on genomic DNA. Amplified TCR beta libraries were sequenced as 87-base-pair reads on the Illumina HiSeq System. Per the original workflow: A later analysis tallied 70 million to 100 million unique TCR beta chains across the 640 or so repertoires, and approximately 12 million of those chains were shared by two or more donors. Raw reads were error-corrected and collapsed into unique sequences by a nearest-neighbor algorithm in which closely related sequences were merged to remove PCR and sequencing errors. Alignment of CDR3 sequences to IMGT reference sequences was used to assign V, D and J gene segments. For a sequence to be retained, at least a six-nucleotide match to both a V gene segment and a J gene segment was required. A rearrangement was called productive if the CDR3 had no stop codons and remained in frame with V and J, and every other rearrangement was called non-productive. Following IMGT convention, CDR3 was defined as the stretch from the second conserved V-encoded cysteine up to the conserved J-encoded phenylalanine. The earlier analysis of a few hundred of the donors excluded any sequence lacking an unambiguous match to a single V gene segment. An earlier analysis of approximately 590 of the donors called V segments functional above 56.7% productive rearrangements and segregating when the between-donor standard deviation exceeded 5%. A statistical classification framework was built for diagnosing cytomegalovirus status from the catalog of TCR beta chain sequences. V and J gene assignment, in a later analysis, came from comparing TCR nucleotide sequences with IMGT/GENE-DB human TR gene sequences. In a later analysis, CDR3 sequences and most-parsimonious VDJ recombination scenarios were assigned using the TCRdist pipeline. In a later analysis, each TCR beta chain was defined by its CDR3 amino acid sequence together with its V-gene family, and reads lacking a unique V-gene family were excluded. In a later analysis, around 650 highly shared, low-generation-probability nucleotide sequences were removed to address suspected cross-contamination and a sequencing artifact. In a later analysis, a clonal expansion index for each public chain was calculated from normalized within-repertoire ranks of inferred template counts. Generation probabilities in a later analysis came from a VDJ recombination model fitted to out-of-frame rearrangements, and those results were checked against IGoR. Hypergeometric tests were used in a later analysis to score TCR-TCR, TCR-HLA and TCR-CMV co-occurrence, with a repertoire-size bias correction applied to the TCR pairs. False discovery rates were estimated in a later analysis by permuting HLA or CMV assignments 20 times. In a later analysis, co-occurring TCRs were grouped using DBSCAN, and TCRdist sequence similarity was added for clustering within HLA-allele-positive subsets. Repertoires with fewer than 30,000 or more than 120,000 public chains, plus five repertoires with anomalous nucleotide sharing, were excluded from co-occurrence clustering. The source is immuneACCESS, and TCRdb retained only in-frame sequences with V and J called. Part of the clones is not carried over; for the studies checked, unresolved V genes explain less than half of this, and the remainder is unexplained. That table is the source of V, J and clone size, and D and trimming were worked out from the DNA. Here the sample has about 140,000 clones; around 80% occur a single time. The biggest ten clones account for around 11% of the sample.

With regard to this clone: The antigen this receptor binds is unknown. Base-call qualities are not available, and no considerably larger clone is one nucleotide away.

Overall study outcomes, separate from this receptor: Some IMGT-functional V segments, including TRBV6-2 and TRBV6-3, could not be told apart with the 87-base-pair reads, so those segments were excluded. Several of the top co-occurrence clusters appeared to be linked to parvovirus B19, influenza, CMV and Epstein-Barr virus, according to a later analysis. Broadly in line with IMGT annotations, most TCR beta V segments showed up in productive rearrangements about 87% or about 30% of the time in an earlier analysis of around 550 of the donors. Cytomegalovirus status was reported to be diagnosed by the classifier with high specificity and sensitivity in both the original and validation cohorts. Most TCR sequences were observed very rarely across donors, whereas some public TCRs were present in many individuals. A later analysis found that TCR association rates varied across HLA loci, with DRB1 alleles showing the most associated TCRs and HLA-C alleles the fewest. In vitro tests confirmed that a few of the cytomegalovirus-associated TCR beta chains recognize cytomegalovirus antigens. In a later genetic analysis, a missense DCLRE1C variant was associated with V-gene and J-gene trimming of TCR beta chains, and the association was replicated in an independent cohort. In a later analysis, HLA-associated TCR beta chains were found to be more clonally expanded and to have lower generation probabilities than equally common non-associated chains. A further reported finding was that TCR beta sequences accurately predicted the HLA-A and HLA-B alleles for most subjects in the first cohort. Because HLA typing was unavailable for some donors at each locus, only the typed subset was used in association tests. According to the authors, the approach could potentially be generalized to other disease states and immunological phenotypes. In a later analysis, some 18,000 TCR beta sequences were associated with specific HLA alleles at a false discovery rate of 0.05. In a later genetic analysis, fewer N-insertions in productive TCRs were reported among donors in an Asian-associated ancestry cluster than the roughly 640-donor mean. A later analysis found that most CMV-associated TCR beta chains appeared HLA-restricted, with HLA associations seemingly driven largely by CMV exposure. Linkage disequilibrium might explain the correlated functional status among segregating V segments, but an unknown experimental factor could not be excluded. Sequencing depth was assumed to be roughly uniform across donors in the presence/absence analyses, though that assumption may not hold. Because counts were too low, about 15 rarely observed V segments, including chromosome 9 orphons, were left out of the earlier analysis of 500 to 750 of the donors. In the study, 150 to 200 TCR beta chains were listed as associated with cytomegalovirus. The cohort was sequenced for TCR beta chains only, and without alpha or paired-chain data the features that could be detected were limited. Assigning TCR associations to individual alleles was difficult when HLA alleles, especially DR and DQ, strongly co-occurred. CMV serostatus was the only immune exposure information available for the cohort. The sequencing pipeline was judged likely to have produced a cluster of highly shared sequence variants as a technical artifact.

The germline V gene specifies MNHEY as CDR1 and SVGAGI as CDR2. Trimming costs V 6 bases and J 4 bases, and their ends lie 10 bases apart. The CDR3, from cysteine to phenylalanine, totals 12 residues. The only DNA kept is the CDR3, 36 bases in frame from the first base. The V and J genes are TRBV6-5 and TRBJ2-7, and TRBD2 may be the D gene, going by 5 matching bases. This clonotype originated in a man between 18 and 35 years old in good health and CMV-seropositive. The sequenced sample consisted of PBMCs. CDR3 reads: CASSRGPYEQYF. The bases are TGTGCCAGCAGCCGCGGGCCATACGAGCAGTACTTC.